Below are 29 T cell receptor beta chains sequenced from a single sample in a study of CD4 T cells in relation to SARS-CoV-2 and coronaviruses (dated by TCRdb to the early 2020s). The method behind the library was the immunoSEQ multiplex PCR assay. TCRdb stores this immuneACCESS table with in-frame sequences only. Part of the clones is absent; in the studies checked, under half of the shortfall reflects unresolved V genes, and no reason is known for the rest. Present in this sample are 60,000 to 85,000 clones, roughly 93% of which were seen just once. The ten top clones hold 0.23% of the sample. CD4+ T cells from unexposed donors were collected before the COVID-19 pandemic (2011-2018). Material: naive CD4+ T cells from PBMCs. The cell subset or site label on this specimen signifies: naive CD4+ T cells isolated by negative enrichment. Every receptor here comes from a human donor in good health.

The chain links TRBV28 to TRBJ1-2; D uncertain. Trimming pared 4 bases from V and 1 base from J, leaving 13 bases between. Germline values: CDR1 MDHEN, CDR2 SYDVKM. The CDR3 length is 15 residues. Here the CDR3 reads CASSSGQVRNYGYTF. In DNA form, the CDR3 reads TGTGCCAGCAGTTCCGGTCAGGTCCGTAACTATGGCTACACCTTC.

The chain uses TRBV7-2 and TRBJ1-2, with 7 nucleotides matching TRBD1. With V trimmed by 2 bases and J by 4 bases, 4 bases remained unmatched. The CDR3 spans 14 residues. Germline-derived CDR1 and CDR2 are SGHTA and FQGNSA. The DNA for the CDR3 is TGTGCCAGCAGCTTATTGGCAGGGGGCTATGGCTACACCTTC. Translated, it gives CASSLLAGGYGYTF.

This chain connects TRBV30 to TRBJ2-2; no reliable D call. Germline values: CDR1 GTSNPN, CDR2 SVGIG (reference sequence). V lost 0 bases and J lost 3, with 5 bases in between. This CDR3 contains 13 residues. Here the CDR3 reads CAWSVRDTGELFF. CDR3 nucleotides: TGTGCCTGGAGTGTCCGGGACACCGGGGAGCTGTTTTTT.

This clone was seen a handful of times. The rearrangement joins TRBV6-1 to TRBJ1-5, with 9 bases aligning to TRBD1. The germline V gene has CDR1 MNHNS and CDR2 SASEGT. After removal of 3 bases from V and 4 bases from J, the junction contained 4 bases not matched to a gene. The CDR3 spans 15 residues. This chain's CDR3 is CASSEGTGLNQPQHF. The CDR3 coding sequence is TGTGCCAGCAGTGAGGGGACAGGGTTAAATCAGCCCCAGCATTTT.

Details on this clone: The germline gene is not matched at one end of the junction; a read error may be the cause. The chain carries TRBV5-1 and TRBJ1-5; a possible D gene is TRBD1 (5 bases). This CDR3 is built from 13 residues. Germline loops: CDR1 SGHRS, CDR2 YFSETQ. The CDR3 spells CASSLDTAGPQHF. The CDR3 coding sequence is TGCGCCAGCAGTTTGGACACCGCCGGGCCCCAGCATTTT.

The chain couples TRBV2 to TRBJ2-7; 9 bases are a match to TRBD1. This CDR3 comprises 14 residues. Germline trimming cut 7 bases from V and 1 base from J; bases unmatched to any gene: 5. CDR1 is SNHLY and CDR2 is FYNNEI in the germline V gene. CDR3 residues: CASITGTGSYEQYF. The CDR3 DNA sequence: TGTGCCAGCATTACCGGGACAGGGTCCTACGAGCAGTACTTC.

The chain employs TRBV10-3 and TRBJ2-7, with TRBD1 matching 8 bases. This CDR3 is built from 18 residues. V was clipped by 0 bases and J by 6 bases; unmatched bases: 16. Germline loops: CDR1 ENHRY, CDR2 SYGVKD. CDR3: CAISESTRRTGSLGEQYF. The DNA of the CDR3 is TGTGCCATCAGTGAGTCGACGAGGAGGACAGGGAGTTTGGGCGAGCAGTACTTC.

The J gene is TRBJ1-5, the V gene TRBV5-6; possible D gene TRBD1, 6 bases. The CDR3 runs to 15 residues. Looked up from germline, CDR1 is SGHDT and CDR2 is YYEEEE. The V and J ends lost 4 bases and 5 bases respectively, with 16 bases between them. The CDR3 here is CASSLYGGRYQPQHF. The CDR3 DNA reads TGTGCCAGCAGCCTGTATGGGGGCCGGTATCAGCCCCAGCATTTT.

The chain has TRBV9 and TRBJ2-2, with 11 nucleotides matching TRBD1. The CDR3 extends over 15 amino acids. V gave up 2 bases and J gave up 5 bases; unmatched junction bases: 2. Per germline, CDR1 SGDLS and CDR2 YYNGEE. Here the CDR3 reads CASSVRDRGTGELFF. DNA of the CDR3: TGTGCCAGCAGCGTGAGGGACAGGGGGACCGGGGAGCTGTTTTTT.

The gene calls are TRBV10-3 and TRBJ2-3; D might be TRBD1 (5 bases). The CDR3 contains 15 residues. Germline V CDR1 and CDR2: ENHRY, SYGVKD. Deletions cut 4 bases from V and 0 bases from J, with 11 bases between. The CDR3 loop is CAISGTGWSTDTQYF. The CDR3 DNA follows: TGTGCCATCAGTGGAACAGGATGGAGCACAGATACGCAGTATTTT.

This clone was detected only once. The chain combines TRBV2 with TRBJ2-2; D ambiguous. There are 13 residues in the CDR3. Trimming left V 4 bases short and J 8 bases short, with 11 bases between. CDR1 is SNHLY and CDR2 is FYNNEI in the germline V gene. The CDR3 loop is CASSGDPWGELFF. CDR3 DNA: TGTGCCAGCAGTGGGGATCCCTGGGGGGAGCTGTTTTTT.

The CDR3 DNA sequence: TGTGCCATCAGTGAGTCGAGACAGGCTGAAGCTTTCTTT. It translates to CAISESRQAEAFF. The chain joins TRBV10-3 to TRBJ1-1; D is possibly TRBD1 (6 bases). Germline CDR1 and CDR2: ENHRY and SYGVKD. This CDR3 spans 13 amino acids. V lost 0 bases and J lost 6, with 8 bases in between.

The V gene is TRBV11-2, the J gene TRBJ2-4; D is ambiguous. This CDR3 comprises 17 residues. V was cut by 2 bases and J by 3 bases, with 17 bases left in between. Germline loops: CDR1 SGHAT, CDR2 FQNNGV. This CDR3 reads CASSLNFGAVHKNIQYF. The CDR3 region has the DNA TGTGCCAGCAGCTTAAATTTTGGCGCGGTTCACAAAAACATTCAGTACTTC.

The rearrangement uses TRBV5-8 and TRBJ2-3, with 8 bases lining up with TRBD2. The germline V gene has CDR1 SGHTS and CDR2 YDEGEE. The V gene end was trimmed by 3 bases and the J gene end by 3 bases; junction bases not matched to a gene: 6. The CDR3 covers 15 residues. CDR3 sequence (DNA): TGTGCCAGCAGCTCCCGGGAGGGCTGGACAGATACGCAGTATTTT. Amino acid sequence: CASSSREGWTDTQYF. Looking up the rest from reference TRBV5-8 and TRBJ2-3 gives the full variable domain: EAGVTQSPTHLIKTRGQQATLRCSPISGHTSVYWYQQALGLGLQFLLWYDEGEERNRGNFPPRFSGRQFPNYSSELNVNALELEDSALYLCASSSREGWTDTQYFGPGTRLTVL.

The V and J genes are TRBV10-2 and TRBJ2-3; 9 nucleotides agree with TRBD1. V was pared by 6 bases and J by 5 bases, with 6 bases of the junction left unmatched. The V gene's germline CDR1 is WSHSY and CDR2 SAAADI. There are 14 residues in the CDR3. The CDR3 coding sequence is TGCGCCAGCAGGTCACAGGGGGCGCTAGATACGCAGTATTTT. Translation gives CASRSQGALDTQYF.

Here the CDR3 reads CASSYVGSNSPLHF. The CDR3, as DNA: TGTGCCAGCAGTTACGTCGGCTCAAATTCACCCCTCCACTTT. The chain employs TRBV6-2 or TRBV6-3 and TRBJ1-6; D ambiguous. Deletions cut 2 bases from V and 7 bases from J, with 9 bases between. CDR1 and CDR2 (germline): MNHEY, SVGEGT. This CDR3 is built from 14 residues.

This sequence joins TRBV24-1 and TRBJ2-2; 7 bases are shared with TRBD1. Per germline, CDR1 KGHDR and CDR2 SFDVKD. V lost 8 bases and J lost 6; bases outside the gene matches: 14. This CDR3 is 16 amino acids long. In DNA, the CDR3 is TGTGCCACCAACAATCACAGACAGGGAGCCGCCGGGGAGCTGTTTTTT. Translating it yields CATNNHRQGAAGELFF.

The chain joins TRBV12-2 to TRBJ2-5. TRBV12-2 is noted as a pseudogene. There are 13 residues in the CDR3. For the CDR3, the DNA is TGTGCAAGTCGCTTTTTGCCACAAGAGACCCAGTACTTC. Translating gives CASRFLPQETQYF.

The V call is TRBV19, the J call TRBJ2-3, with D possibly being TRBD1 (7 bases). Between the trimmed V and J ends, which lost 6 bases and 5 bases, there was a span of 12 bases. The CDR3 is 13 residues long. The germline V gene encodes CDR1 LNHDA and CDR2 SQIVND (reference sequence). CDR3 in amino acids: CASSLRGVDTQYF. CDR3 DNA sequence: TGTGCCAGTAGCCTCAGGGGGGTAGATACGCAGTATTTT.

This clone has a single count. The genes are TRBV6-6 and TRBJ1-5, with D unclear. The V gene lost 8 bases and the J gene lost 7 bases, with 21 bases spanning the gap. The germline V gene encodes CDR1 MNHNY and CDR2 SVGAGI (reference sequence). There are 15 residues in the CDR3. CDR3 in amino acids: CASVLSTAAEQPQHF. CDR3 DNA sequence: TGTGCCAGCGTTTTATCGACGGCGGCGGAACAGCCCCAGCATTTT.

The chain couples TRBV6-2 or TRBV6-3 to TRBJ2-7, with 7 bases identical to TRBD1. Looked up from germline, CDR1 is MNHEY and CDR2 is SVGEGT. Trimming took 4 bases from V and 11 from J; bases not matched to a gene: 11. This CDR3 has 13 residues. CDR3 sequence: CASSWAEGGWEYF. CDR3 bases: TGTGCCAGCAGTTGGGCGGAAGGGGGCTGGGAGTACTTC.

This clone has a single count. J is TRBJ1-1 and V is TRBV5-4; 9 bases align to TRBD1. V dropped 0 bases and J dropped 4; count of bases not matched to a gene: 7. Germline V gene lookup returns CDR1 SGHNT and CDR2 YYREEE (reference sequence). The CDR3 totals 16 residues. CDR3 bases: TGTGCCAGCAGCTTGGGGGGACAGGGAAGTAGCACTGAAGCTTTCTTT. Its protein product is CASSLGGQGSSTEAFF.

The V call is TRBV24-1, the J call TRBJ1-4, with D perhaps matching TRBD1 (5 bases). The length of the CDR3 is 15 residues. The germline V gene has CDR1 KGHDR and CDR2 SFDVKD. The V end was cut by 1 base, the J end by 4 bases, with 9 bases between. The CDR3 nucleotides read TGTGCCACCAGTGATTTTCAGGGAAATAATGAAAAACTGTTTTTT. Amino acid sequence: CATSDFQGNNEKLFF.

The chain recombines TRBV11-3 with TRBJ1-1; 8 bases align to TRBD1. Germline assignment: CDR1 SGHNT and CDR2 YENEEA. The J segment lost 1 base and the V segment lost 5 bases, leaving 3 bases of the junction unmatched. The CDR3 loop spans 14 amino acids. In nucleotides, the CDR3 is TGTGCCAGCAGCCCCGGGACAGGGAACACTGAAGCTTTCTTT. Encoded protein: CASSPGTGNTEAFF. Full variable domain (outside the CDR3, taken from reference TRBV11-3 and TRBJ1-1): EAGVVQSPRYKIIEKKQPVAFWCNPISGHNTLYWYLQNLGQGPELLIRYENEEAVDDSQLPKDRFSAERLKGVDSTLKIQPAELGDSAVYLCASSPGTGNTEAFFGQGTRLTVV.

The rearrangement links TRBV5-6 to TRBJ1-5; D is undetermined. Germline loops: CDR1 SGHDT, CDR2 YYEEEE. Trimming pared 4 bases from V and 2 bases from J, leaving 16 bases between. This CDR3 comprises 16 residues. CDR3 loop: CASSRSDGWGNQPQHF. CDR3 coding DNA: TGTGCCAGCAGCAGGAGCGACGGTTGGGGCAATCAGCCCCAGCATTTT.

This chain links TRBV20-1 with TRBJ2-1; TRBD2 matches at 10 bases. The CDR3 loop spans 14 amino acids. Trimming at V came to 3 bases and at J to 5 bases, leaving 4 bases not matched to a gene. Germline assignment: CDR1 DFQATT and CDR2 SNEGSKA (reference sequence). This CDR3 is CSASNGLADNEQFF. In DNA form, the CDR3 reads TGCAGTGCTAGTAATGGACTAGCGGACAATGAGCAGTTCTTC.

The rearrangement joins TRBV7-9 to TRBJ2-5, with D perhaps matching TRBD2 (5 bases). Per the germline V gene, CDR1 is SEHNR and CDR2 is FQNEAQ (reference sequence). V lost 3 bases and J 3 bases, leaving 8 bases between the germline ends. The CDR3 totals 13 residues. The chain's CDR3 is CASSFFGEETQYF. The CDR3 DNA reads as TGTGCCAGCAGCTTTTTCGGGGAAGAGACCCAGTACTTC.

This chain uses TRBV4-3 with TRBJ1-2, with TRBD1 matching 7 bases. The CDR3 has 14 amino acids. J lost 4 bases, V lost 0 bases, and 2 bases had no gene match. Germline V gene data show CDR1 as LGHNA and CDR2 as YSLEER. CDR3: CASSQETGTYGYTF. CDR3 bases: TGCGCCAGCAGCCAAGAGACAGGGACCTATGGCTACACCTTC.

The chain recombines TRBV7-3 with TRBJ2-7; 7 bases align to TRBD1. In germline, CDR1 is SGHTA, CDR2 FQGTGA. J was trimmed by 2 bases and V by 5 bases; bases with no gene match: 9. The CDR3 spans 15 residues. The DNA of the CDR3 is TGTGCCAGCAGCCCGGCCGGGACAGCAGCCTACGAGCAGTACTTC. Translating gives CASSPAGTAAYEQYF.